The present T cell receptor (beta chain) was sequenced within a study of cytomegalovirus exposure and HLA in healthy donors. Per germline, CDR1 SGHTA and CDR2 FQGTGA. The germline V and J ends were trimmed by 5 bases and 1 base, with 8 bases remaining between them. This CDR3 comprises 13 residues. General observations from the study: Later on, an analysis found that several of the most significant clusters appeared to be linked to common viral pathogens, which included parvovirus B19. Reports showed the classifier diagnosing cytomegalovirus status with high specificity and sensitivity. Highly shared variants forming one cluster were likely a sequencing artifact. The study listed approximately 160 cytomegalovirus-associated TCR beta chains.

For this clone: The antigen remains undetermined.

Primers: 60 Vbeta forward and 13 Jbeta reverse. Assay: immunoSEQ multiplex PCR; the TCRdb copy retains only in-frame clones and omits some. The sample contains about 60,000 clones, more than 75% of which appear only once. V and J are TRBV7-3 and TRBJ1-1, with D perhaps TRBD1 (6 bases). Sequencing was performed on PBMCs. The receptor was derived from a man aged 18 to 30 in good health and CMV-seronegative. The CDR3 here is CASSEQGNTEAFF. The CDR3 region has the DNA TGTGCCAGCAGCGAACAGGGGAACACTGAAGCTTTCTTT.